A single sample is the source of the 3 T cell receptor beta chains below, sequenced in a study of blood T cell repertoires in COVID-19. The protocol was immunoSEQ multiplex PCR, while the TCRdb copy is restricted to in-frame clones and leaves out a portion. The sample holds 100,000 to 150,000 clones, 79% seen once. Material: peripheral blood. The receptors come from a man aged 40-49 years with active or convalescent COVID-19.

CDR3 loop: CASSLSAGPRYTF. The DNA of the CDR3 is TGTGCCAGCAGTTTATCCGCAGGCCCCCGCTACACCTTC. The chain links TRBV28 to TRBJ1-2; no clear D gene. Germline CDR1 and CDR2: MDHEN and SYDVKM. Deletions cut 1 base from V and 9 bases from J, with 12 bases between. This CDR3 is 13 amino acids long.

There are many counts of this clone. V and J are TRBV4-1 and TRBJ2-2; 9 bases are a match to TRBD1. With V trimmed by 3 bases and J by 3 bases, 14 bases remained unmatched. Germline assignment: CDR1 MGHRA and CDR2 YSYEKL. The CDR3 has 19 amino acids. This CDR3 reads CASSHDPPGQGLYTGELFF. The CDR3 nucleotides read TGCGCCAGCAGCCACGACCCTCCGGGACAGGGATTGTACACCGGGGAGCTGTTTTTT.

This clone occurred a few times. V and J are TRBV4-1 and TRBJ2-7; tentative D call: TRBD2 (5 bases). CDR3 length: 16 residues. Germline values: CDR1 MGHRA, CDR2 YSYEKL. V lost 1 base to trimming and J lost 6 bases, with 19 bases between them. The CDR3 spells CASSQGRGPVPGEQYF. CDR3 in DNA: TGCGCCAGCAGCCAAGGACGAGGGCCAGTACCCGGCGAGCAGTACTTC.